The 5 T cell receptor beta chains in this list originate from one sample, sequenced in a study of control samples from healthy donors and cancer patients. Assay: immunoSEQ multiplex PCR; the TCRdb copy retains only in-frame clones and omits some. The data hold tens of thousands of clones, with about four fifths observed a single time. Sequences were obtained from blood. The receptors originated from a man aged 50-60 years in good health.

The chain combines TRBV5-1 with TRBJ2-2, with 11 bases fitting TRBD2. CDR3 length: 15 amino acids. The germline gives CDR1 SGHRS, CDR2 YFSETQ. V was clipped by 0 bases and J by 6 bases; unmatched bases: 1. CDR3 region: CASSLGLAGPGELFF. Written as DNA, the CDR3 is TGCGCCAGCAGCTTGGGACTAGCGGGACCCGGGGAGCTGTTTTTT.

The J gene is TRBJ1-2, the V gene TRBV6-5; D possibly corresponds to TRBD1 (5 bases). The V end lost 4 bases, the J end lost 4 bases, and 10 bases lay between the germline ends. This CDR3 spans 13 amino acids. Looked up from germline, CDR1 is MNHEY and CDR2 is SVGAGI. The CDR3, as DNA: TGTGCCAGCAGTTCCCGGGGGGTCTATGGCTACACCTTC. It is translated as CASSSRGVYGYTF.

The rearrangement uses TRBV9 and TRBJ2-7; D possibly corresponds to TRBD1 (6 bases). The V gene lost 0 bases and the J gene lost 7 bases, with 8 bases spanning the gap. The CDR3 extends over 12 amino acids. Germline CDR1 SGDLS, CDR2 YYNGEE. The CDR3 spells CASSVATGEQYF. The CDR3 DNA is TGTGCCAGCAGCGTAGCGACAGGAGAGCAGTACTTC.

V and J are TRBV12-3 or TRBV12-4 and TRBJ2-1; a possible D gene is TRBD2 (6 bases). V gave up 6 bases and J gave up 6 bases, with 12 bases separating them. This CDR3 comprises 13 residues. CDR3 in DNA: TGTGCCAGCAGCACCGGGACTGGCAATGAGCAGTTCTTC. Protein product: CASSTGTGNEQFF.

The chain joins TRBV13 to TRBJ2-7; 9 bases are shared with TRBD1. This CDR3 is built from 15 residues. Trimming at V came to 5 bases and at J to 4 bases, leaving 9 bases not matched to a gene. Per the germline V gene, CDR1 is PRHDT and CDR2 is FYEKMQ (reference sequence). The CDR3: CASSPGQGFGYEQYF. For the CDR3, the DNA is TGTGCCAGCAGCCCCGGACAGGGGTTCGGTTACGAGCAGTACTTC.